These T cell receptor beta chains were read from a single sample in a study of blood T cell repertoires in COVID-19. The assay was immunoSEQ multiplex PCR, and TCRdb's table has in-frame clones only and misses some. The table lists around 300,000 clones, around 90% of them singletons, with 1.7% in the top ten. The sequencing input was PBMCs or T cells enriched from blood (not recorded which). All receptors come from a woman in her thirties or forties who had recovered from COVID-19. Both conserved end residues are part of each CDR3. The D gene is left open where the match is weak. Clone size, where shown, is once, few, many, or a class for clones that have expanded.

J gene,D gene,clone size,V gene,CDR3 protein,CDR3 DNA
TRBJ1-4,NA,NA,TRBV7-2,CASSPDSATNEKLFF,TGTGCCAGCAGCCCGGACAGCGCAACTAATGAAAAACTGTTTTTT
TRBJ2-1,NA,few,TRBV30,CASVFSWVSSNEQFF,TGTGCCTCAGTATTTTCTTGGGTTTCTAGCAATGAGCAGTTCTTC
TRBJ1-4,NA,once,TRBV15,CATSPEGGNEKLFF,TGTGCCACCAGCCCCGAGGGCGGTAATGAAAAACTGTTTTTT
TRBJ2-2,NA,once,TRBV2,CASSERSPKTRAFF,TGTGCCAGCAGTGAAAGGTCCCCCAAAACGCGGGCGTTTTTT
TRBJ2-2,TRBD2,NA,TRBV27,CASTMSGTPPGTGELFF,TGTGCCAGCACCATGAGCGGGACTCCCCCGGGCACCGGGGAGCTGTTTTTT
TRBJ1-2,TRBD1,few,TRBV30,CAWSKVGTGANYGYTF,TGTGCCTGGAGTAAAGTAGGGACAGGGGCCAACTATGGCTACACCTTC
TRBJ2-5,NA,NA,TRBV3-1/TRBV3-2,CASSQVSVETQYF,TGTGCCAGCAGCCAAGTCTCCGTGGAGACCCAGTACTTC
TRBJ1-2,TRBD1,NA,TRBV18,CASSPRMGTGPDGYTF,TGTGCCAGCTCACCACGGATGGGGACAGGGCCCGATGGCTACACCTTC
TRBJ1-2,NA,NA,TRBV5-4,CASSPRRPNYGYTF,TGTGCCAGCAGCCCAAGGAGGCCTAACTATGGCTACACCTTC
TRBJ2-1,NA,NA,TRBV7-2,CASSLAALTTNNEQFF,TGTGCCAGCAGCTTAGCGGCCCTGACTACAAACAATGAGCAGTTCTTC
TRBJ1-5,NA,NA,TRBV3-1/TRBV3-2,CASSQVSTSPQHF,TGTGCCAGCAGCCAAGTTTCTACCTCCCCCCAGCATTTT
TRBJ2-1,NA,NA,TRBV3-1/TRBV3-2,CASSQVTGSKEQFF,TGTGCCAGCAGCCAGGTAACAGGGAGTAAGGAGCAGTTCTTC
TRBJ1-1,NA,NA,TRBV11-1,CASSPQVNTEAFF,TGTGCCAGCAGCCCCCAGGTGAACACTGAAGCTTTCTTT
TRBJ1-4,TRBD1,NA,TRBV5-1,CASSHGTANEKLFF,TGCGCCAGCAGCCATGGGACAGCTAATGAAAAACTGTTTTTT
TRBJ2-3,TRBD2,NA,TRBV5-1,CASSLGRGVITDTQYF,TGCGCCAGCAGCTTGGGCCGGGGGGTAATCACAGATACGCAGTATTTT
TRBJ2-6,TRBD1,NA,TRBV9,CASSIPRTGGTSGANVLTF,TGTGCCAGCAGCATCCCTCGGACAGGGGGGACCTCTGGGGCCAACGTCCTGACTTTC
TRBJ1-1,NA,once,TRBV7-9,CASSPDLGYTEAFF,TGTGCCAGCAGCCCCGATTTGGGCTACACTGAAGCTTTCTTT
TRBJ1-4,TRBD1,NA,TRBV30,CAWSTQGTEKLFF,TGTGCCTGGAGTACACAGGGGACGGAAAAACTGTTTTTT
TRBJ1-6,TRBD1,once,TRBV28,CASSGGVGTGYSPLHF,TGTGCCAGCAGTGGGGGGGTTGGGACAGGGTATTCACCCCTCCACTTT
TRBJ2-3,NA,NA,TRBV5-6,CASSSGLSTDTQYF,TGTGCCAGCAGCTCGGGACTTAGCACAGATACGCAGTATTTT
TRBJ2-3,TRBD2,NA,TRBV5-1,CASSPPTSEKTDTQYF,TGCGCCAGCAGCCCCCCGACTAGCGAGAAAACAGATACGCAGTATTTT
TRBJ2-5,TRBD2,NA,TRBV5-1,CASMMVPGGQETQYF,TGCGCCAGCATGATGGTACCGGGGGGCCAAGAGACCCAGTACTTC
TRBJ2-2,TRBD2,NA,TRBV5-1,CASSTGLAGGYTGELFF,TGCGCCAGCAGCACGGGACTAGCGGGGGGCTACACCGGGGAGCTGTTTTTT
TRBJ1-5,NA,NA,TRBV30,CAWSGQGGNQPQHF,TGTGCCTGGAGTGGGCAGGGAGGAAATCAGCCCCAGCATTTT
TRBJ1-1,TRBD1,once,TRBV9,CASSPQTTGPLSGAFF,TGTGCCAGCAGCCCCCAGACGACAGGGCCCTTATCCGGGGCTTTCTTT
TRBJ1-2,NA,once,TRBV15,CATSRDSQVYGYTF,TGTGCCACCAGCAGAGATTCCCAGGTCTATGGCTACACCTTC
TRBJ2-7,TRBD2,few,TRBV18,CASSPGGEGYEQYF,TGTGCCAGCTCACCGGGCGGGGAGGGCTACGAGCAGTACTTC
TRBJ2-2,TRBD2,once,TRBV9,CASSVGGTSGIGELFF,TGTGCCAGCAGCGTAGGGGGGACTAGCGGGATAGGGGAGCTGTTTTTT
TRBJ2-3,NA,NA,TRBV10-3,CAITPGQLTSTDTQYF,TGTGCCATCACCCCAGGACAGTTGACTAGCACAGATACGCAGTATTTT
TRBJ2-1,NA,few,TRBV29-1,CSAPREKPYNEQFF,TGCAGCGCTCCACGGGAGAAGCCCTACAATGAGCAGTTCTTC
TRBJ1-4,NA,NA,TRBV12-3/TRBV12-4,CASSRQTGEKLFF,TGTGCCAGCAGTCGGCAAACAGGTGAAAAACTGTTTTTT
TRBJ2-7,TRBD1,few,TRBV2,CASSTNPGQGFSYEQYF,TGTGCCAGCAGTACCAACCCGGGACAGGGTTTCTCCTACGAGCAGTACTTC
TRBJ1-5,TRBD1,NA,TRBV5-6,CASSITGGRISNQPQHF,TGTGCCAGCAGCATTACAGGGGGCAGAATTAGCAATCAGCCCCAGCATTTT
TRBJ2-5,TRBD1,once,TRBV7-2,CASSTGQPRETQYF,TGTGCCAGCAGCACGGGACAGCCAAGGGAGACCCAGTACTTC
TRBJ1-2,NA,NA,TRBV9,CASSPDPIANYGYTF,TGTGCCAGCAGCCCAGATCCGATTGCTAACTATGGCTACACCTTC
TRBJ1-4,TRBD1,NA,TRBV9,CASSVGQGVEKLFF,TGTGCCAGCAGCGTTGGCCAGGGGGTTGAAAAACTGTTTTTT
TRBJ2-3,NA,NA,TRBV5-1,CASSLGQVNTDTQYF,TGCGCCAGCAGCTTGGGACAGGTCAACACAGATACGCAGTATTTT
TRBJ1-1,TRBD1,NA,TRBV7-9,CASSLSGTGGTEAFF,TGTGCCAGCAGCTTATCCGGGACAGGGGGCACTGAAGCTTTCTTT
TRBJ2-1,TRBD2,NA,TRBV10-1,CASSGGSSYNEQFF,TGCGCCAGCAGCGGGGGGAGCTCCTACAATGAGCAGTTCTTC
TRBJ1-2,TRBD1,NA,TRBV5-1,CASSTGDRVSGPYGYTF,TGCGCCAGCAGCACGGGAGACAGGGTCTCGGGGCCATATGGCTACACCTTC
TRBJ1-4,NA,NA,TRBV6-5,CASAVPGNEKLFF,TGTGCCAGCGCTGTACCGGGGAACGAAAAACTGTTTTTT
TRBJ1-4,TRBD1,NA,TRBV7-9,CASSSGQGGTNEKLFF,TGTGCCAGCAGCTCCGGACAGGGGGGCACTAATGAAAAACTGTTTTTT
TRBJ2-5,NA,once,TRBV1,CTSITVQSDSSKETQYF,TGCACCAGCATCACCGTACAGTCGGACAGCTCTAAAGAGACCCAGTACTTC
TRBJ1-4,NA,few,TRBV23-1,CASSHQVWEKLFF,TGCGCCAGCAGTCATCAGGTTTGGGAAAAACTGTTTTTT
TRBJ1-1,TRBD1,NA,TRBV29-1,CSVGKQGDTEAFF,TGCAGCGTTGGAAAGCAGGGGGACACTGAAGCTTTCTTT
TRBJ1-2,NA,NA,TRBV6-5,CASSYSPRNYGYTF,TGTGCCAGCAGTTACTCCCCCAGAAACTATGGCTACACCTTC
TRBJ2-7,TRBD1,NA,TRBV30,CAWSRRQGALYEQYF,TGTGCCTGGAGTCGCCGACAGGGGGCCCTCTACGAGCAGTACTTC